Listed below are T cell receptor beta chains from one sample, sequenced in a study of T cells after yellow fever vaccination. MiXCR, applied by TCRdb to the 5' RACE reads, yields one record per CDR3 protein. The sample consists of around 310,000 distinct CDR3 sequences, roughly 9.4% of them appearing once. This specimen was PBMCs, taken on the day of the first yellow fever vaccination. The receptors were sampled from a man aged 18-30 years who received the YFV17D yellow fever vaccine. Both conserved end residues are part of each CDR3. The order of the fields is CDR3 protein, CDR3 DNA, D gene, J gene, V gene, clone size. D genes are given only for firm matches. Not all rows give a size; the values are once, few, many and, for expanded clones, a class.

CSAGGLQETQYF,TGCAGCGCTGGAGGACTCCAAGAGACCCAGTACTTC,-,TRBJ2-5,TRBV29-1,-
CATSDKGGTNEQFF,TGTGCCACCAGTGATAAGGGGGGTACCAATGAGCAGTTCTTC,-,TRBJ2-1,TRBV24-1,-
CASSPQGGGNSPLHF,TGTGCCAGCAGCCCCCAGGGTGGGGGTAATTCACCCCTCCACTTT,-,TRBJ1-6,TRBV11-2,few
CASSEARRGGTEAFF,TGTGCCAGCAGTGAAGCACGCCGAGGGGGCACTGAAGCTTTCTTT,-,TRBJ1-1,TRBV6-1,-
CASSLRNRAASENEQFF,TGTGCCAGCAGTCTTAGAAACAGGGCCGCAAGTGAGAATGAGCAGTTCTTC,-,TRBJ2-1,TRBV6-1,many
CSARLYSLTDTQYF,TGCAGTGCCAGGTTATATAGTCTCACAGATACGCAGTATTTT,-,TRBJ2-3,TRBV20-1,-
CSAPNSGGNTDTQYF,TGCAGTGCGCCGAATAGCGGGGGGAACACAGATACGCAGTATTTT,TRBD2,TRBJ2-3,TRBV20-1,once
CASRRGGRITDTQYF,TGTGCCAGCAGACGGGGGGGCCGAATCACAGATACGCAGTATTTT,TRBD2,TRBJ2-3,TRBV12-3/TRBV12-4,-
CASSQDPVPPGNQPQHF,TGTGCCAGCAGCCAAGACCCCGTACCCCCGGGGAATCAGCCCCAGCATTTT,-,TRBJ1-5,TRBV3-1,-
CASSLGLSGATASGANVLTF,TGTGCCAGCAGCTTAGGATTGTCGGGCGCCACTGCCTCTGGGGCCAACGTCCTGACTTTC,-,TRBJ2-6,TRBV11-1,-
CASSGAGEQETQYF,TGTGCCAGCAGTGGGGCAGGGGAACAAGAGACCCAGTACTTC,-,TRBJ2-5,TRBV2,many
CSATQRGVTGTGELFF,TGCAGTGCTACCCAGCGGGGGGTTACGGGGACCGGGGAGCTGTTTTTT,TRBD2,TRBJ2-2,TRBV20-1,many
CASSPLGAETEAFF,TGCGCCAGCAGCCCCCTGGGGGCTGAAACTGAAGCTTTCTTT,-,TRBJ1-1,TRBV5-1,few
CASSLISRNTEAFF,TGTGCCAGCAGCTTAATAAGTAGGAACACTGAAGCTTTCTTT,-,TRBJ1-1,TRBV7-2,many
CASSLALRGETQYF,TGTGCCAGCAGCTTAGCGTTACGAGGAGAGACCCAGTACTTC,-,TRBJ2-5,TRBV7-2,-
CASSVGAGSGDTQYF,TGTGCCAGCAGCGTAGGGGCGGGGTCCGGAGATACGCAGTATTTT,-,TRBJ2-3,TRBV9,-
CASSRDRDNTIYF,TGTGCCAGCAGCCGGGACAGGGACAACACCATATATTTT,TRBD1,TRBJ1-3,TRBV7-2,-
CASSGRLRSGNTIYF,TGTGCCAGCAGCGGCAGACTACGCTCTGGAAACACCATATATTTT,-,TRBJ1-3,TRBV7-9,few
CASRISNYGYTF,TGCGCCAGCAGGATCTCTAACTATGGCTACACCTTC,-,TRBJ1-2,TRBV5-1,few
CATKSRSTDTQYF,TGTGCCACCAAGTCGCGGAGCACAGATACGCAGTATTTT,-,TRBJ2-3,TRBV6-6,few
CSIDRGTTGELFF,TGCAGCATCGACAGGGGTACCACCGGGGAGCTGTTTTTT,TRBD1,TRBJ2-2,TRBV29-1,few
CASSLQVLARDTQYF,TGTGCCAGCAGTTTACAGGTCCTAGCACGGGATACGCAGTATTTT,-,TRBJ2-3,TRBV12-3/TRBV12-4,-
CAWRTKRGSYGYTF,TGTGCCTGGAGAACGAAAAGGGGATCCTATGGCTACACCTTC,-,TRBJ1-2,TRBV30,-
CASSWGLAGAQETQYF,TGCGCCAGCAGCTGGGGACTAGCGGGGGCCCAAGAGACCCAGTACTTC,TRBD2,TRBJ2-5,TRBV5-1,-
CAWKEGWNTEAFF,TGTGCCTGGAAGGAGGGCTGGAACACTGAAGCTTTCTTT,-,TRBJ1-1,TRBV30,few
CAISGRGAGFYNEQFF,TGTGCCATCAGTGGTAGAGGAGCGGGCTTCTACAATGAGCAGTTCTTC,-,TRBJ2-1,TRBV10-3,few
CASSQDWQFYNEQFF,TGCGCCAGCAGCCAAGATTGGCAGTTCTACAATGAGCAGTTCTTC,-,TRBJ2-1,TRBV4-3,-
CASSVGGATGELFF,TGTGCCAGCAGTGTTGGGGGAGCCACCGGGGAGCTGTTTTTT,-,TRBJ2-2,TRBV2,-
CASSVKGANIQYF,TGTGCCAGCAGTGTCAAAGGGGCTAACATTCAGTACTTC,-,TRBJ2-4,TRBV2,few
CASSYSGQGAIDTQYF,TGTGCCAGCAGTTACTCCGGTCAGGGGGCTATAGATACGCAGTATTTT,TRBD1,TRBJ2-3,TRBV6-5,-
CASSAGSGTEAFF,TGTGCCAGCAGCGCCGGATCGGGCACTGAAGCTTTCTTT,-,TRBJ1-1,TRBV7-3,many
CASSQDPGAGSYEQYF,TGCGCCAGCAGCCAAGATCCCGGGGCAGGGAGCTACGAGCAGTACTTC,-,TRBJ2-7,TRBV4-3,few
CASSPLHSNTEAFF,TGCGCCAGCAGCCCGCTTCACTCGAACACTGAAGCTTTCTTT,-,TRBJ1-1,TRBV4-3,-
CASSLGGLGEHGYTF,TGTGCCAGCAGCTTGGGGGGCCTGGGGGAGCATGGCTACACCTTC,-,TRBJ1-2,TRBV5-5,few
CASTLGGSNGYTF,TGTGCCAGCACCTTAGGGGGTTCTAATGGCTACACCTTC,-,TRBJ1-2,TRBV7-9,-
CASSIRQDAHEQYF,TGTGCCAGCAGCATCAGACAGGATGCTCACGAGCAGTACTTC,-,TRBJ2-7,TRBV7-9,-
CASRYGSPGELFF,TGTGCCAGCAGATACGGATCGCCCGGGGAGCTGTTTTTT,-,TRBJ2-2,TRBV5-6,-
CASSQYTGYEQFF,TGTGCCAGCAGCCAATATACAGGGTATGAGCAGTTCTTC,-,TRBJ2-1,TRBV14,-
CASSPYAGSVGVNTEAFF,TGCGCCAGCAGCCCGTACGCGGGGAGCGTGGGGGTGAACACTGAAGCTTTCTTT,-,TRBJ1-1,TRBV4-3,-
CASSLGAAVANTEAFF,TGCGCCAGCAGCTTGGGGGCAGCGGTCGCGAACACTGAAGCTTTCTTT,-,TRBJ1-1,TRBV5-1,-
CASTVDGFLDYGYTF,TGTGCCAGCACCGTGGACGGGTTTTTGGACTATGGCTACACCTTC,-,TRBJ1-2,TRBV6-5,few
CASSTGTSGDEQFF,TGTGCCAGCAGTACCGGGACTAGCGGTGATGAGCAGTTCTTC,TRBD2,TRBJ2-1,TRBV12-3/TRBV12-4,many